The next 15 T cell receptor beta chains were all read from a single sample in a study of blood T cell repertoires in COVID-19. Produced via immunoSEQ multiplex PCR; TCRdb's table is partial and in-frame only. The sample yields some 360,000 clones, more than 75% seen once. Specimen: peripheral blood. The receptors stem from a woman in her fifties or sixties with COVID-19, enrolled during active disease.

In its sample, this clone was seen once. The chain uses TRBV6-1 and TRBJ1-1; tentative D call: TRBD1 (6 bases). CDR3 size: 15 residues. From germline, CDR1 is MNHNS and CDR2 SASEGT. Trimming removed 3 bases at V and 0 bases at J, with 11 bases between. CDR3 sequence reads: CASSDRGEVNTEAFF. The DNA of the CDR3 is TGTGCCAGCAGTGACAGGGGCGAGGTGAACACTGAAGCTTTCTTT.

The chain employs TRBV27 and TRBJ2-3; 14 nucleotides align to TRBD2. The CDR3 contains 14 residues. Trimming at V came to 8 bases and at J to 3 bases, leaving 1 base not matched to a gene. CDR1 is MNHEY, CDR2 SMNVEV, per germline (reference sequence). The CDR3 is CASRTSGGTDTQYF. CDR3 coding DNA: TGTGCCAGCCGGACTAGCGGGGGGACAGATACGCAGTATTTT.

The rearrangement links TRBV9 to TRBJ2-3, with D possibly TRBD2 on 6 matching bases. The CDR3 is 14 residues long. CDR1 and CDR2 from the germline V gene are SGDLS and YYNGEE. Deletions cut 2 bases from V and 3 bases from J, with 10 bases between. CDR3 sequence: CASSVGGETDTQYF. The CDR3, as DNA: TGTGCCAGCAGCGTGGGCGGGGAAACAGATACGCAGTATTTT. Looking up the rest from reference TRBV9 and TRBJ2-3 gives the full variable domain: DSGVTQTPKHLITATGQRVTLRCSPRSGDLSVYWYQQSLDQGLQFLIQYYNGEERAKGNILERFSAQQFPDLHSELNLSSLELGDSALYFCASSVGGETDTQYFGPGTRLTVL.

V gene TRBV7-2 combines with J gene TRBJ2-5; D is unclear. V was pared by 3 bases and J by 3 bases, with 8 bases between. This CDR3 has 13 residues. Germline V CDR1 and CDR2: SGHTA, FQGNSA. CDR3 sequence reads: CASSFFSKETQYF. Here the CDR3 DNA reads TGTGCCAGCAGCTTTTTTTCTAAAGAGACCCAGTACTTC.

The CDR3 bases are TGTGCCAGCAGCCGAAGGAGCGGGGACGCAGATACGCAGTATTTT. Translating gives CASSRRSGDADTQYF. The chain has TRBV3-1 (or the pseudogene TRBV3-2) and TRBJ2-3; 7 bases are shared with TRBD2. Germline V gives CDR1 LGHDT, CDR2 YNNKEL (reference sequence). The CDR3 is 15 residues long. The V segment lost 4 bases and the J segment 4 bases; nucleotides outside the gene matches: 8.

The chain carries TRBV10-3 and TRBJ2-7, with 12 bases matching TRBD1. This CDR3 comprises 15 residues. Germline V lookup: CDR1 ENHRY, CDR2 SYGVKD. V was pared by 4 bases and J by 4 bases, with 5 bases of the junction left unmatched. The CDR3 reads CAISGGTGGFYEQYF. For the CDR3, the DNA is TGTGCCATCAGTGGGGGGACAGGGGGCTTTTACGAGCAGTACTTC.

The V and J genes are TRBV28 and TRBJ1-2; 10 bases map to TRBD1. Per germline, CDR1 MDHEN and CDR2 SYDVKM. J gave up 7 bases and V 7 bases, and 12 bases lay outside the gene matches. This CDR3 has 15 residues. CDR3 bases: TGTGCCAGCACCGAGTGGGACAGGGGAAGAACTGGCTACACCTTC. Its translation is CASTEWDRGRTGYTF.

The chain couples TRBV5-1 to TRBJ1-1, with D tentatively TRBD1 (5 bases). The CDR3 is 14 residues long. The V end lost 2 bases, the J end lost 1 base, and 9 bases lay between the germline ends. Germline CDR1 reads SGHRS; CDR2 reads YFSETQ. The CDR3 nucleotides read TGCGCCAGCAGCTTTGGACAACGGAACACTGAAGCTTTCTTT. Its translation: CASSFGQRNTEAFF. The full variable domain, in which reference TRBV5-1 and TRBJ1-1 provide the parts outside the CDR3, is KAGVTQTPRYLIKTRGQQVTLSCSPISGHRSVSWYQQTPGQGLQFLFEYFSETQRNKGNFPGRFSGRQFSNSRSEMNVSTLELGDSALYLCASSFGQRNTEAFFGQGTRLTVV.

This clone turned up a few times. The rearrangement uses TRBV7-9 and TRBJ1-2; 9 positions match TRBD1. V dropped 7 bases and J dropped 2; count of bases not matched to a gene: 8. Germline V gene sequence: CDR1 SEHNR, CDR2 FQNEAQ (reference sequence). This CDR3 has 15 residues. CDR3 DNA sequence: TGTGCCAGCACCCGGACAGGGGAGGGGAACTATGGCTACACCTTC. It specifies CASTRTGEGNYGYTF.

V usage is TRBV28 and J usage is TRBJ1-5, with unresolved D. In germline, CDR1 is MDHEN, CDR2 SYDVKM. Trimming pared 7 bases from V and 1 base from J, leaving 5 bases between. The CDR3 contains 12 residues. In DNA form, the CDR3 reads TGTGCCAGCACCTCCAGCAATCAGCCCCAGCATTTT. It encodes CASTSSNQPQHF.

The V gene is TRBV18, the J gene TRBJ2-3, with 9 bases aligning to TRBD2. The J segment lost 4 bases and the V segment lost 2 bases, leaving 4 bases of the junction unmatched. Germline V gene sequence: CDR1 KGHSH, CDR2 LQKENI. The CDR3 runs to 15 residues. Here the CDR3 DNA reads TGTGCCAGCTCACCAATGGGACTAGCTGCAGATACGCAGTATTTT. Translation: CASSPMGLAADTQYF. The full variable domain, with the rest looked up from reference TRBV18 and TRBJ2-3, is NAGVMQNPRHLVRRRGQEARLRCSPMKGHSHVYWYRQLPEEGLKFMVYLQKENIIDESGMPKERFSAEFPKEGPSILRIQQVVRGDSAAYFCASSPMGLAADTQYFGPGTRLTVL.

This sequence joins TRBV12-5 and TRBJ1-1; 7 bases are shared with TRBD1. CDR3 length equals 14 residues. Trimming cost V 2 bases and J 4 bases; bases outside gene matches: 4. Germline assignment: CDR1 LGHNT and CDR2 FRNRAP. Here the CDR3 DNA reads TGTGCTAGTGGTTTGCTCGGGACAGTCACTGAAGCTTTCTTT. Amino acid sequence: CASGLLGTVTEAFF.

This chain connects TRBV19 to TRBJ1-1; D is ambiguous. Germline lookup yields CDR1 LNHDA and CDR2 SQIVND (reference sequence). The CDR3 is made up of 14 amino acids. Trimming removed 0 bases at V and 1 base at J, with 6 bases between. The CDR3 DNA sequence: TGTGCCAGTAGTATAGACCCTCGGAACACTGAAGCTTTCTTT. Protein sequence: CASSIDPRNTEAFF.

The J gene is TRBJ1-3, the V gene TRBV7-2, with 8 bases lining up with TRBD1. Germline values: CDR1 SGHTA, CDR2 FQGNSA. J was trimmed by 4 bases and V by 5 bases; bases with no gene match: 13. The CDR3 sequence is 17 residues long. In nucleotides, the CDR3 is TGTGCCAGCAGCCCCCAGACAGGGGCCTTCTTGGGAAACACCATATATTTT. It codes for CASSPQTGAFLGNTIYF. The whole variable domain, filled in from reference TRBV7-2 and TRBJ1-3, reads GAGVSQSPSNKVTEKGKDVELRCDPISGHTALYWYRQSLGQGLEFLIYFQGNSAPDKSGLPSDRFSAERTGGSVSTLTIQRTQQEDSAVYLCASSPQTGAFLGNTIYFGEGSWLTVV.

The genes are TRBV2 and TRBJ1-2; 9 positions match TRBD1. There are 14 residues in the CDR3. With V trimmed by 4 bases and J by 7 bases, 7 bases remained unmatched. CDR1 is SNHLY, CDR2 FYNNEI, per germline. The CDR3 DNA reads as TGTGCCAGCAGTGCCGGGACAGGGACTATTGGCTACACCTTC. Translating it yields CASSAGTGTIGYTF.